The 32 T cell receptor beta chains given below trace back to one sample, sequenced in a study of T cell changes during pregnancy in multiple sclerosis. Assay: immunoSEQ multiplex PCR; the TCRdb copy retains only in-frame clones and omits some. This table holds around 80,000 clones, roughly nine tenths found once. Material: peripheral blood, obtained before pregnancy. The receptors originated from a female donor with multiple sclerosis, enrolled in a pregnancy study.

This chain links TRBV5-4 with TRBJ2-1; no clear D. Trimming shortened V by 2 bases and J by 7 bases, and 7 bases separated the two germline ends. The CDR3 extends over 12 amino acids. Germline V CDR1 and CDR2: SGHNT, YYREEE (reference sequence). In DNA, the CDR3 is TGTGCCAGCAGCTTAGGAGATAATGAGCAGTTCTTC. As protein: CASSLGDNEQFF.

The J gene is TRBJ1-6, the V gene TRBV27; D ambiguous. V was shortened by 4 bases and J by 3 bases, with 13 bases between the two germline ends. The CDR3 runs to 16 residues. Germline V lookup: CDR1 MNHEY, CDR2 SMNVEV (reference sequence). As DNA, the CDR3 is TGTGCCAGCAGTTCTGAGGCCAGCTACTATAATTCACCCCTCCACTTT. The encoded protein is CASSSEASYYNSPLHF.

The CDR3 sequence: CASRPPGQVSGNTIYF. The CDR3 DNA sequence: TGTGCCAGCAGACCTCCGGGACAGGTTTCTGGAAACACCATATATTTT. The gene calls are TRBV2 and TRBJ1-3; TRBD1 matches 8 bases. Germline lookup yields CDR1 SNHLY and CDR2 FYNNEI. Trimming cost V 6 bases and J 1 base; bases outside gene matches: 8. The CDR3 runs 16 residues.

V and J are TRBV2 and TRBJ1-2; D remains ambiguous. The V end was cut by 3 bases, the J end by 7 bases, with 15 bases between. Germline V lookup: CDR1 SNHLY, CDR2 FYNNEI. This CDR3 has 14 amino acids. The CDR3 coding sequence is TGTGCCAGCAGTGACGAGGAGGGAGGAGGTGGCTACACCTTC. It encodes CASSDEEGGGGYTF.

This chain links TRBV18 with TRBJ1-2, with a possible D match to TRBD1 (6 bases). The V end lost 2 bases, the J end lost 8 bases, and 12 bases lay between the germline ends. Germline V CDR1 and CDR2: KGHSH, LQKENI. This CDR3 has 13 residues. The CDR3 loop is CASSPNRALGYTF. The CDR3 DNA is TGTGCCAGCTCACCAAACAGGGCGCTCGGCTACACCTTC. Full variable domain (remainder filled in from reference TRBV18 and TRBJ1-2): NAGVMQNPRHLVRRRGQEARLRCSPMKGHSHVYWYRQLPEEGLKFMVYLQKENIIDESGMPKERFSAEFPKEGPSILRIQQVVRGDSAAYFCASSPNRALGYTFGSGTRLTVV.

This CDR3 reads CASSPDPGGSYNEQFF. As DNA, the CDR3 is TGTGCCAGCAGCCCGGATCCGGGGGGTTCCTACAATGAGCAGTTCTTC. This chain uses TRBV11-2 with TRBJ2-1; 7 bases match TRBD2. The CDR3 totals 16 residues. With V trimmed by 5 bases and J by 1 base, 8 bases remained unmatched. Germline V gives CDR1 SGHAT, CDR2 FQNNGV.

The table lists this clone with a count of one. This chain links TRBV19 with TRBJ1-5, with a possible D match to TRBD1 (5 bases). V lost 7 bases and J lost 5, with 15 bases in between. The CDR3 runs to 14 residues. Germline V gene data show CDR1 as LNHDA and CDR2 as SQIVND (reference sequence). The CDR3 protein is CASTLIWGDQPQHF. CDR3 DNA: TGTGCCAGTACCCTCATTTGGGGGGATCAGCCCCAGCATTTT.

This sequence joins TRBV2 and TRBJ2-5; D is ambiguous. From germline, CDR1 is SNHLY and CDR2 FYNNEI. Trimming removed 1 base at V and 7 bases at J, with 10 bases between. This CDR3 region has 13 residues. This chain's CDR3 is CASSEGLSPTQYF. The CDR3 DNA is TGTGCCAGCAGTGAAGGTTTATCTCCGACCCAGTACTTC.

V and J are TRBV9 and TRBJ1-4, with D possibly TRBD1 on 5 matching bases. The CDR3 is 14 residues long. V was trimmed by 4 bases and J by 8 bases, leaving 15 bases between them. Germline V gives CDR1 SGDLS, CDR2 YYNGEE. CDR3 in DNA: TGTGCCAGCAGCCGGGGGGTTCTATTGGAAAAACTGTTTTTT. Amino acids: CASSRGVLLEKLFF.

The chain combines TRBV2 with TRBJ2-2; tentatively, D is TRBD1 (6 bases). Germline lookup yields CDR1 SNHLY and CDR2 FYNNEI. V was pared by 6 bases and J by 4 bases, with 12 bases between. The CDR3 is 14 residues long. CDR3 in DNA: TGTGCCAGCAGATGGGACACCAGCACCGGGGAGCTGTTTTTT. It yields the protein CASRWDTSTGELFF.

This chain connects TRBV6-5 to TRBJ2-7; D is perhaps TRBD2 (6 bases). Trimming cost V 2 bases and J 3 bases, with 17 bases left between them. This CDR3 spans 16 amino acids. Looked up from germline, CDR1 is MNHEY and CDR2 is SVGAGI. CDR3 region: CASSYRQTRRVYEQYF. CDR3 coding DNA: TGTGCCAGCAGTTACCGACAGACCAGGAGGGTCTACGAGCAGTACTTC.

The genes are TRBV5-4 and TRBJ1-1; D not certain. Germline CDR1 is SGHNT and CDR2 is YYREEE (reference sequence). V was trimmed by 2 bases and J by 0 bases, leaving 11 bases between them. The CDR3 runs 15 residues. The CDR3 is CASSLPTLMNTEAFF. Here the CDR3 DNA reads TGTGCCAGCAGCTTACCGACACTCATGAACACTGAAGCTTTCTTT.

The chain combines TRBV5-1 with TRBJ1-1; TRBD1 agrees at 8 bases. Germline lookup yields CDR1 SGHRS and CDR2 YFSETQ. With 4 bases clipped from V and 5 bases from J, the junction kept 10 bases outside the gene matches. The CDR3 is 15 amino acids. The CDR3 nucleotides are TGCGCCAGCAGCCCGGATAGACAGGGGTGGACTGAAGCTTTCTTT. Its protein product is CASSPDRQGWTEAFF.

This chain joins TRBV5-6 and TRBJ2-3, with D unclear. V was cut by 1 base and J by 4 bases, with 7 bases left in between. Germline assignment: CDR1 SGHDT and CDR2 YYEEEE. The CDR3 covers 13 residues. The CDR3 here is CASSLTIADTQYF. The CDR3 DNA is TGTGCCAGCAGCTTGACAATTGCAGATACGCAGTATTTT.

The chain is built from TRBV7-8 and TRBJ1-1, with unresolved D. Trimming shortened V by 3 bases and J by 10 bases, and 15 bases separated the two germline ends. Looked up from germline, CDR1 is SGHVS and CDR2 is FQNEAQ. This CDR3 region has 13 residues. This CDR3 is CASSFASGRGAFF. Here the CDR3 DNA reads TGTGCCAGCAGCTTCGCCTCCGGACGGGGAGCTTTCTTT.

The rearrangement uses TRBV29-1 and TRBJ1-2; D is possibly TRBD1 (6 bases). Germline assignment: CDR1 SQVTM and CDR2 ANQGSEA. The germline V and J ends were trimmed by 3 bases and 2 bases, with 10 bases remaining between them. The CDR3 is 13 amino acids. CDR3 coding DNA: TGCAGCGTTGATCCCGACAGGAACTATGGCTACACCTTC. Protein product: CSVDPDRNYGYTF.

This chain connects TRBV5-5 to TRBJ2-7, with TRBD1 as a possible D gene (5 bases). V was trimmed by 0 bases and J by 8 bases, leaving 15 bases between them. This CDR3 spans 14 amino acids. In germline, CDR1 is SGHKS, CDR2 YYEKEE (reference sequence). The CDR3: CASSLDLVPGQQYF. In nucleotides, the CDR3 is TGTGCCAGCAGCTTGGATCTGGTACCAGGGCAGCAGTACTTC.

The chain joins TRBV18 to TRBJ1-4; 8 bases match TRBD1. The CDR3 is 15 amino acids. From germline, CDR1 is KGHSH and CDR2 LQKENI. With V trimmed by 6 bases and J by 5 bases, 8 bases remained unmatched. The CDR3 nucleotides are TGTGCCAGCTCGCCTCCGGGACAGGAGAATGAAAAACTGTTTTTT. It codes for CASSPPGQENEKLFF.

The rearrangement uses TRBV6-1 and TRBJ1-1; D gene unclear. Germline V gene lookup returns CDR1 MNHNS and CDR2 SASEGT. Trimming left V 2 bases short and J 5 bases short, with 15 bases between. The CDR3 has 15 amino acids. CDR3: CASSERMEWRTEAFF. The CDR3 nucleotides read TGTGCCAGCAGTGAACGGATGGAGTGGCGTACTGAAGCTTTCTTT.

The chain links TRBV5-6 to TRBJ2-1, with 10 positions matching TRBD2. CDR1 is SGHDT, CDR2 YYEEEE, per germline. CDR3 length: 13 residues. The junction had 5 bases not matched to a gene; V was cut back by 4 bases and J by 10 bases. This chain's CDR3 is CASSPGTSDEQFF. The CDR3 DNA sequence: TGTGCCAGCAGCCCGGGGACTAGCGACGAGCAGTTCTTC.

The gene calls are TRBV5-6 and TRBJ1-2; no clear D gene. CDR1 and CDR2 (germline): SGHDT, YYEEEE. V lost 0 bases to trimming and J lost 1 base, with 10 bases between them. The CDR3 loop spans 15 amino acids. The CDR3: CASSLVGSHNYGYTF. CDR3 in DNA: TGTGCCAGCAGCTTGGTTGGGAGCCATAACTATGGCTACACCTTC.

The chain has TRBV9 and TRBJ2-7, with D maybe TRBD2 (6 bases). The CDR3 consists of 16 residues. Trimming shortened V by 0 bases and J by 0 bases, and 13 bases separated the two germline ends. Germline V gene lookup returns CDR1 SGDLS and CDR2 YYNGEE. Here the CDR3 DNA reads TGTGCCAGCAGCGTAGGGGGAGGCCGGGCCTCCTACGAGCAGTACTTC. This translates into CASSVGGGRASYEQYF. The whole variable domain, remainder taken from reference TRBV9 and TRBJ2-7, is DSGVTQTPKHLITATGQRVTLRCSPRSGDLSVYWYQQSLDQGLQFLIQYYNGEERAKGNILERFSAQQFPDLHSELNLSSLELGDSALYFCASSVGGGRASYEQYFGPGTRLTVT.

The DNA of the CDR3 is TGTGCCAGCATCCCCCCTAGCTCTGGGGCCAACGTCCTGACTTTC. It is translated as CASIPPSSGANVLTF. The chain couples TRBV2 to TRBJ2-6; D unresolved. V was trimmed by 7 bases and J by 0 bases, leaving 10 bases between them. CDR3 length equals 15 residues. The germline V gene encodes CDR1 SNHLY and CDR2 FYNNEI.

This clone is a singleton in its sample. The V call is TRBV2, the J call TRBJ2-1, with 10 bases matching TRBD2. This CDR3 has 11 amino acids. Losses at the gene ends were 1 base for V and 16 bases for J; bases not matched to a gene: 1. Germline V gene sequence: CDR1 SNHLY, CDR2 FYNNEI. Written as DNA, the CDR3 is TGTGCCAGCAGTGAAGTAGCGGGGGGCTTCTTC. Translated, it gives CASSEVAGGFF.

This sequence joins TRBV4-1 and TRBJ2-1; D might be TRBD1 (5 bases). The CDR3 contains 14 residues. Germline CDR1 MGHRA, CDR2 YSYEKL. The ends were cut back, 6 bases at V and 6 bases at J, with 15 bases in the middle. CDR3 DNA: TGCGCCAGCAGTCCACGGTCGCAGGGCAATGAGCAGTTCTTC. Translating gives CASSPRSQGNEQFF.

The CDR3 region has the DNA TGTGCCAGTAGTGATCGAGTGCGCTACACCTTC. Translation gives CASSDRVRYTF. This chain joins TRBV19 and TRBJ1-2, with unresolved D. The germline V gene has CDR1 LNHDA and CDR2 SQIVND (reference sequence). The length of the CDR3 is 11 residues. V was cut by 5 bases and J by 9 bases, with 10 bases left in between.

This rearrangement joins TRBV2 to TRBJ2-7, with 13 bases aligning to TRBD2. This CDR3 has 18 residues. After removal of 5 bases from V and 6 bases from J, the junction contained 16 bases not matched to a gene. In germline, CDR1 is SNHLY, CDR2 FYNNEI. The CDR3: CASSPLAGGPPLEGEQYF. In DNA form, the CDR3 reads TGTGCCAGCAGTCCACTAGCGGGGGGGCCCCCCCTTGAAGGCGAGCAGTACTTC.

The J gene is TRBJ1-4, the V gene TRBV4-1; 10 nucleotides line up with TRBD1. Germline values: CDR1 MGHRA, CDR2 YSYEKL. The CDR3 contains 17 residues. Trimming removed 2 bases from V and 4 bases from J; junction bases left unmatched: 7. The CDR3 sequence is CASSQPDRGRHNEKLFF. CDR3 sequence (DNA): TGCGCCAGCAGCCAACCCGACAGGGGGCGGCATAATGAAAAACTGTTTTTT.

This clone has just a few counts. The V and J genes are TRBV9 and TRBJ1-1; perhaps TRBD1 as D (5 bases). Trimming shortened V by 4 bases and J by 1 base, and 8 bases separated the two germline ends. CDR1 is SGDLS and CDR2 is YYNGEE in the germline V gene. This CDR3 is built from 13 residues. As DNA, the CDR3 is TGTGCCAGCAGCTTTCAGGGGAACACTGAAGCTTTCTTT. This codes for CASSFQGNTEAFF.

V and J are TRBV5-1 and TRBJ2-6, with 11 bases that match TRBD1. This CDR3 has 19 amino acids. V shed 4 bases, J shed 2 bases, and the junction held 11 bases outside the gene matches. Germline values: CDR1 SGHRS, CDR2 YFSETQ. The CDR3 is CASSPLTGTGGAGANVLTF. CDR3 nucleotides: TGCGCCAGCAGCCCATTAACCGGGACAGGGGGTGCTGGGGCCAACGTCCTGACTTTC.

J is TRBJ1-4 and V is TRBV5-1; 7 nucleotides align to TRBD1. V was clipped by 5 bases and J by 8 bases; unmatched bases: 9. The CDR3 totals 14 residues. CDR1 SGHRS and CDR2 YFSETQ come from the germline V gene. The CDR3 is CASRADREFEKLFF. The CDR3 DNA follows: TGCGCCAGCAGGGCTGACAGGGAGTTCGAAAAACTGTTTTTT. Full variable domain (remainder filled in from reference TRBV5-1 and TRBJ1-4): KAGVTQTPRYLIKTRGQQVTLSCSPISGHRSVSWYQQTPGQGLQFLFEYFSETQRNKGNFPGRFSGRQFSNSRSEMNVSTLELGDSALYLCASRADREFEKLFFGSGTQLSVL.

This rearrangement joins TRBV5-1 to TRBJ1-4, with 9 bases lining up with TRBD1. V lost 5 bases and J lost 5; bases outside the gene matches: 4. Germline-derived CDR1 and CDR2 are SGHRS and YFSETQ. The CDR3 contains 14 residues. The CDR3 is CASRRTGVNEKLFF. CDR3 nucleotide sequence: TGCGCCAGCAGAAGGACAGGGGTAAATGAAAAACTGTTTTTT.